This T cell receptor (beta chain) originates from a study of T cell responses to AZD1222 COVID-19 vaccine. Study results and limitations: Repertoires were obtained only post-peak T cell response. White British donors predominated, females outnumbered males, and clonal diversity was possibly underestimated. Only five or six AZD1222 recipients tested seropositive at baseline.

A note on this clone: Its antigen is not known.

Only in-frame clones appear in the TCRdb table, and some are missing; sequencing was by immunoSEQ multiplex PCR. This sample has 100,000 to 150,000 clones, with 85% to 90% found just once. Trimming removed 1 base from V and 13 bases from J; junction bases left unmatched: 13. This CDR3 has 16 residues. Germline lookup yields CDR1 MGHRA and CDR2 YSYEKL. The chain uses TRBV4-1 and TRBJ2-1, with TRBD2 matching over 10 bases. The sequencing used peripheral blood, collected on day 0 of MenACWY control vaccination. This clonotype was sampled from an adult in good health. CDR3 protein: CASSQGPLAGAKGQFF. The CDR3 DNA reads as TGCGCCAGCAGCCAAGGCCCCCTAGCGGGAGCTAAAGGTCAGTTCTTC.